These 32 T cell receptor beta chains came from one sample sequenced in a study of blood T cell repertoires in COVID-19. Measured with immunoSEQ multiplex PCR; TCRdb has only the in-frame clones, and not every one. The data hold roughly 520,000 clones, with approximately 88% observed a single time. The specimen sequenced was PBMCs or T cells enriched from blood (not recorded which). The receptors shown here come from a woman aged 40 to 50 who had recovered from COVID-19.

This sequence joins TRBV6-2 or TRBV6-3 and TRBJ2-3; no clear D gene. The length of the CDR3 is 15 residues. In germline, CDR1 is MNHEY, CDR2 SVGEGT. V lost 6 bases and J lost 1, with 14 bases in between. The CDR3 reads CASSKGGVGTDTQYF. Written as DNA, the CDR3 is TGTGCCAGCAGCAAAGGTGGAGTGGGCACAGATACGCAGTATTTT.

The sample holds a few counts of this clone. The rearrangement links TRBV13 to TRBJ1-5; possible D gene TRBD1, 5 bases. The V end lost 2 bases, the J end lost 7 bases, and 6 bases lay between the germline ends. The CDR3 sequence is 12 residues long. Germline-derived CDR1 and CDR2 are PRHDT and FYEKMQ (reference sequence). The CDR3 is CASSLRGQPQHF. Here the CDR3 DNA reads TGTGCCAGCAGCTTAAGGGGACAGCCCCAGCATTTT.

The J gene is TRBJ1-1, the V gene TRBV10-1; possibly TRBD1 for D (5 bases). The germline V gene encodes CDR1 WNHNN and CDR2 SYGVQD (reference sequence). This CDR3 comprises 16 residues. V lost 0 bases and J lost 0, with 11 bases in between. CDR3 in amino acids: CASSESTGGVNTEAFF. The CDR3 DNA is TGCGCCAGCAGTGAGTCGACGGGAGGGGTGAACACTGAAGCTTTCTTT.

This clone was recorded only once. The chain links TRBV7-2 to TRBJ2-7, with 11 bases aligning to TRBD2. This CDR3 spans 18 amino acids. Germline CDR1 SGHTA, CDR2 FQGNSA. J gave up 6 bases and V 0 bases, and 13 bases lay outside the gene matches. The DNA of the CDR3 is TGTGCCAGCAGCTTAGCGGAGAGTAGCGGGAGGGACGGGGTCGAGCAGTACTTC. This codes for CASSLAESSGRDGVEQYF. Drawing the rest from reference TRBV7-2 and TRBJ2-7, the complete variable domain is GAGVSQSPSNKVTEKGKDVELRCDPISGHTALYWYRQSLGQGLEFLIYFQGNSAPDKSGLPSDRFSAERTGGSVSTLTIQRTQQEDSAVYLCASSLAESSGRDGVEQYFGPGTRLTVT.

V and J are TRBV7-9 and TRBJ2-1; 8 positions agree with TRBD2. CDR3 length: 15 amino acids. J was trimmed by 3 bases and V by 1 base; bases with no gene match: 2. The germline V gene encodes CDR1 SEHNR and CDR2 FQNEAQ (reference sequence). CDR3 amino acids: CASSLGTSFYNEQFF. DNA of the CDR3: TGTGCCAGCAGCTTAGGGACTAGCTTCTACAATGAGCAGTTCTTC.

The CDR3 nucleotides are TGTGCCAGTAGTCCGGGAACGGATGAAAAACTGTTTTTT. It codes for CASSPGTDEKLFF. This chain connects TRBV19 to TRBJ1-4; D uncertain. CDR3 length equals 13 residues. CDR1 is LNHDA and CDR2 is SQIVND in the germline V gene (reference sequence). Trimming shortened V by 5 bases and J by 6 bases, and 10 bases separated the two germline ends.

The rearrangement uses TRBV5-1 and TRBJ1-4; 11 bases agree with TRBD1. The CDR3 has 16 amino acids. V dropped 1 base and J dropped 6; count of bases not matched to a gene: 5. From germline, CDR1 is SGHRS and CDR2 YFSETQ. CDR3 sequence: CASSLLPGQGDEKLFF. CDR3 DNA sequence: TGCGCCAGCAGCTTGCTCCCGGGACAGGGGGATGAAAAACTGTTTTTT.

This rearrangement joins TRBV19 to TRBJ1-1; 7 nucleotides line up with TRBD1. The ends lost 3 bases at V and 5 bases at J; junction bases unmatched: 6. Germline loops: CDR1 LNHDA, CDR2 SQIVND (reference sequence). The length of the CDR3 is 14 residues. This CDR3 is CASSMARGRTEAFF. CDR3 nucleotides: TGTGCCAGTAGTATGGCGAGGGGGCGAACTGAAGCTTTCTTT.

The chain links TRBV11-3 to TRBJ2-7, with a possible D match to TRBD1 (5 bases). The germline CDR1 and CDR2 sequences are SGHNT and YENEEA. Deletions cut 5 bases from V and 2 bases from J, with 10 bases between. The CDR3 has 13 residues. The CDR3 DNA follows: TGTGCCAGCAGCCGCACAGGAGCCTACGAGCAGTACTTC. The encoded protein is CASSRTGAYEQYF. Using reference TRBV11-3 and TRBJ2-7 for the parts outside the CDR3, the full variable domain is EAGVVQSPRYKIIEKKQPVAFWCNPISGHNTLYWYLQNLGQGPELLIRYENEEAVDDSQLPKDRFSAERLKGVDSTLKIQPAELGDSAVYLCASSRTGAYEQYFGPGTRLTVT.

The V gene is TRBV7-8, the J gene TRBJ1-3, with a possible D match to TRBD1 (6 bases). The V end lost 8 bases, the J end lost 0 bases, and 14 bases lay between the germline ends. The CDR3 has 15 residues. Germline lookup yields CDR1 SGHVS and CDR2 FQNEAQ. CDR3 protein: CASEATGYSGNTIYF. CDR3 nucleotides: TGTGCCAGCGAAGCTACAGGGTACTCTGGAAACACCATATATTTT.

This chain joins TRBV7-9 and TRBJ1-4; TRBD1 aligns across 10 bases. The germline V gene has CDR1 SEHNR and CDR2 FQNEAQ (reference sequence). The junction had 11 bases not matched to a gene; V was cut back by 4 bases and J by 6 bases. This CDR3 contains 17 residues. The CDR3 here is CASSSPSGTGDDEKLFF. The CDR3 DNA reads TGTGCCAGCAGCTCTCCTTCAGGGACAGGGGATGATGAAAAACTGTTTTTT.

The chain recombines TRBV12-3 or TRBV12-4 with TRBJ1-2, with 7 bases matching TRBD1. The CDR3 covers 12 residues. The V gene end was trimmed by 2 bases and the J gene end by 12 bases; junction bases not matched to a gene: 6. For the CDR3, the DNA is TGTGCCAGCAGTTTAACCGAGGGGGCGGACACCTTC. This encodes CASSLTEGADTF.

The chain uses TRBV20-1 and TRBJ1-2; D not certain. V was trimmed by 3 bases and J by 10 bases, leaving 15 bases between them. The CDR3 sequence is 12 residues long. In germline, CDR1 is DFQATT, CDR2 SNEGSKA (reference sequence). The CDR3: CSASSRQYTYTF. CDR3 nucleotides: TGCAGTGCTAGTAGCAGGCAGTATACCTACACCTTC.

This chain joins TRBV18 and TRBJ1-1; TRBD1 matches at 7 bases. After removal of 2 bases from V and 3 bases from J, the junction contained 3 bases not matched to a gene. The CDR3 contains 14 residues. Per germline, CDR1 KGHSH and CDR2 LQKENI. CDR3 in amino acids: CASSPTGADTEAFF. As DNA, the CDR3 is TGTGCCAGCTCACCAACAGGGGCGGACACTGAAGCTTTCTTT.

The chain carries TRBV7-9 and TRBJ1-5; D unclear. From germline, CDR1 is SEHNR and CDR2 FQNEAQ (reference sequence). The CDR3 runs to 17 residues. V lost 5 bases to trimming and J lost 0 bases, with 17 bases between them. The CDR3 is CASSSAAGRDSNQPQHF. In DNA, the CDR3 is TGTGCCAGCAGCAGTGCCGCCGGGCGGGATAGCAATCAGCCCCAGCATTTT.

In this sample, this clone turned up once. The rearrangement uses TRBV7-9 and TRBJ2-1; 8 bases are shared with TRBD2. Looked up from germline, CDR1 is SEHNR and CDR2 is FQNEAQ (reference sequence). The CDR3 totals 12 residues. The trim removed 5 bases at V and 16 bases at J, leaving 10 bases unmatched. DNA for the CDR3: TGTGCCAGCAGCCCTAGGACTAGCTCGCTTTTCTTC. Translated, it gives CASSPRTSSLFF.

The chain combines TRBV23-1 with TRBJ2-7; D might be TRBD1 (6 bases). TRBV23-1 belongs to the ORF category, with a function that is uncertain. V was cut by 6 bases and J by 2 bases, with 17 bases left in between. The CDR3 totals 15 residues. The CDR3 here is CASRRAGARTYEQYF. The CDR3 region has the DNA TGCGCCAGCAGGAGGGCAGGGGCAAGAACCTACGAGCAGTACTTC.

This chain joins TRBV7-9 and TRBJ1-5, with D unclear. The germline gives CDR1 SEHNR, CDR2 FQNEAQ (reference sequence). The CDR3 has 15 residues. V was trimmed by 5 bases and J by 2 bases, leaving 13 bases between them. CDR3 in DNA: TGTGCCAGCAGCCCGTCGGTTTCGGGCAATCAGCCCCAGCATTTT. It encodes CASSPSVSGNQPQHF.

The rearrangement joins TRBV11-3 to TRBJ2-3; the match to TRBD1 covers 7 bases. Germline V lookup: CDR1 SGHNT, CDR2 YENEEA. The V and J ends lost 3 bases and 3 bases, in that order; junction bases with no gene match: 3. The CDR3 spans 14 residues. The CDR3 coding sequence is TGTGCCAGCAGCTTGGGCAGGGGGACAGATACGCAGTATTTT. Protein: CASSLGRGTDTQYF. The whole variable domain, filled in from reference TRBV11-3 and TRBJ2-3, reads EAGVVQSPRYKIIEKKQPVAFWCNPISGHNTLYWYLQNLGQGPELLIRYENEEAVDDSQLPKDRFSAERLKGVDSTLKIQPAELGDSAVYLCASSLGRGTDTQYFGPGTRLTVL.

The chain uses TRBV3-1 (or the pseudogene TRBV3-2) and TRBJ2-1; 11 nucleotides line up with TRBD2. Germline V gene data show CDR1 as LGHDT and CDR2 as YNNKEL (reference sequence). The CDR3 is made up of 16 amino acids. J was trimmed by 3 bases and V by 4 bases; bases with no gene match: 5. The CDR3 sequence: CASSPPGLADYNEQFF. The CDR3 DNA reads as TGTGCCAGCAGCCCCCCGGGACTAGCGGACTACAATGAGCAGTTCTTC.

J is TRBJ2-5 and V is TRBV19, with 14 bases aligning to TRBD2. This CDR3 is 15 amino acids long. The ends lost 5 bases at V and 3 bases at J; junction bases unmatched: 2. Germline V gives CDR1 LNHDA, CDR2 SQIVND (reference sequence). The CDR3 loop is CASSLTSGREETQYF. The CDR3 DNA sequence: TGTGCCAGTAGTCTGACTAGCGGGAGGGAAGAGACCCAGTACTTC.

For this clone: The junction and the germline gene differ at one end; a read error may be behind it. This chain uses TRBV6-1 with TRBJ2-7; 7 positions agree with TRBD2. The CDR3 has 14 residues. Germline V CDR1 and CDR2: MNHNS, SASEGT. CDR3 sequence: CASSEGGVAGPLSF. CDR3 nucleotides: TGTGCCAGCAGTGAAGGGGGAGTAGCGGGCCCCCTCAGCTTC.

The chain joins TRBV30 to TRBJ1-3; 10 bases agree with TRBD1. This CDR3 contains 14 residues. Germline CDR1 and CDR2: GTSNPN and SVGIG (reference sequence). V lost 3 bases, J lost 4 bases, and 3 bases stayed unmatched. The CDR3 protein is CAWRGQGLGNTIYF. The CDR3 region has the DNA TGTGCCTGGAGGGGACAGGGGTTAGGAAACACCATATATTTT. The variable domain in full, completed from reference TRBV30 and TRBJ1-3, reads SQTIHQWPATLVQPVGSPLSLECTVEGTSNPNLYWYRQAAGRGLQLLFYSVGIGQISSEVPQNLSASRPQDRQFILSSKKLLLSDSGFYLCAWRGQGLGNTIYFGEGSWLTVV.

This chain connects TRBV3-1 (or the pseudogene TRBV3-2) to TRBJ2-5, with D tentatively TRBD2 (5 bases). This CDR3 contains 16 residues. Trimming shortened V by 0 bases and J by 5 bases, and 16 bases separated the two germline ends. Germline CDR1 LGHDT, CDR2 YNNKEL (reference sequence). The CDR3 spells CASSQEPAEVRETQYF. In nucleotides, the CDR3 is TGTGCCAGCAGCCAAGAACCAGCGGAAGTGCGGGAGACCCAGTACTTC.

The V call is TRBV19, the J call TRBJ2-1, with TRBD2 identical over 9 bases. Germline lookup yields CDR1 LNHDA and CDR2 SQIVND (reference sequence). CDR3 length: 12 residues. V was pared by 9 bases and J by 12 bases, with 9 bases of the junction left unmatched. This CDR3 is CASHSEGLAQFF. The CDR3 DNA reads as TGTGCCAGCCATAGTGAGGGACTAGCGCAGTTCTTC.

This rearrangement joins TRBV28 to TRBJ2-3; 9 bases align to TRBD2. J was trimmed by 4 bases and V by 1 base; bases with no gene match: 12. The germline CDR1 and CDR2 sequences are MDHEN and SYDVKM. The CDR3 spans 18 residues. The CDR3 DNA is TGTGCCAGCAGTTTATATACCCCTAGGCGGGAGGGATCAGATACGCAGTATTTT. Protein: CASSLYTPRREGSDTQYF.

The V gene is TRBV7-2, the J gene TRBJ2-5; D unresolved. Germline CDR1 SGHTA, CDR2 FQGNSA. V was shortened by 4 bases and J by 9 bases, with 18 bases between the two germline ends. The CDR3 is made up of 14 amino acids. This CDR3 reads CASSSDRFGRSQYF. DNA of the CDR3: TGTGCCAGCAGCTCAGACCGTTTTGGCAGGTCCCAGTACTTC.

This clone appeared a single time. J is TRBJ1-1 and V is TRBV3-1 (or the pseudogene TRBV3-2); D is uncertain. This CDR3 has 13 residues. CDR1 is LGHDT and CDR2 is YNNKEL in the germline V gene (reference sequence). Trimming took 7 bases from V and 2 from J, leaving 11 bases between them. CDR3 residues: CASTPRGNTEAFF. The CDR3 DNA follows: TGTGCCAGCACCCCGAGAGGTAACACTGAAGCTTTCTTT.

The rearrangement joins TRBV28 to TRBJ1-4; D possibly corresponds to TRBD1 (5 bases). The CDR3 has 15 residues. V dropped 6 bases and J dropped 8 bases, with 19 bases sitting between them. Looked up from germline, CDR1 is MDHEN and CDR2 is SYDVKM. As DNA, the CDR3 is TGTGCCAGCAGAAGGCGGGACTCCCGCGAAGAAAAACTGTTTTTT. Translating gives CASRRRDSREEKLFF. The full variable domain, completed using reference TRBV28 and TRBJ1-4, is DVKVTQSSRYLVKRTGEKVFLECVQDMDHENMFWYRQDPGLGLRLIYFSYDVKMKEKGDIPEGYSVSREKKERFSLILESASTNQTSMYLCASRRRDSREEKLFFGSGTQLSVL.

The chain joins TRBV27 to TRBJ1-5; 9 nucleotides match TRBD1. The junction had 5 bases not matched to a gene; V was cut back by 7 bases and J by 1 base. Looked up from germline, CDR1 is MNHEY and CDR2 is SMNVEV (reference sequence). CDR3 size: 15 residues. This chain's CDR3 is CASKGTGSSNQPQHF. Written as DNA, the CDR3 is TGTGCCAGCAAGGGGACAGGGAGCAGCAATCAGCCCCAGCATTTT.

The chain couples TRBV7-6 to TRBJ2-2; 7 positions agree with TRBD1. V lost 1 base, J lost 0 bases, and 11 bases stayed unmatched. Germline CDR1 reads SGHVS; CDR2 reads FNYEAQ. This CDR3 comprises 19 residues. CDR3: CASSLVDRVRGTNTGELFF. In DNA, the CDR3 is TGTGCCAGCAGCTTAGTAGACAGGGTGAGAGGGACGAACACCGGGGAGCTGTTTTTT.

The CDR3 coding sequence is TGTGCCATCAGTGATTATCGGGAGGGCCGAGTAGATACGCAGTATTTT. It yields the protein CAISDYREGRVDTQYF. The V gene is TRBV10-3, the J gene TRBJ2-3; 8 bases are shared with TRBD2. Germline V lookup: CDR1 ENHRY, CDR2 SYGVKD. CDR3 length: 16 residues. V lost 3 bases, J lost 5 bases, and 10 bases stayed unmatched.